These 15 T cell receptor beta chains came from one sample sequenced in a study of T cells after yellow fever vaccination. TCRdb recomputed calls from the 5' RACE reads with MiXCR, one row per CDR3 protein. This table holds under 300,000 distinct CDR3 sequences, less than 8.5% found once. The sequenced sample was CD4+ T cells sorted from PBMCs, obtained 15 days after the yellow fever booster vaccination. The receptors here all came from a young man who received the YFV17D yellow fever vaccine.

V usage is TRBV7-8 and J usage is TRBJ2-6; D unclear. The CDR3 extends over 15 amino acids. Between the trimmed V and J ends, which lost 5 bases and 0 bases, there was a span of 8 bases. Germline assignment: CDR1 SGHVS and CDR2 FQNEAQ. The CDR3: CASSPTASGANVLTF. The CDR3 region has the DNA TGTGCCAGCAGCCCCACCGCCTCTGGGGCCAACGTCCTGACTTTC.

This clonotype was observed many times. The chain links TRBV7-9 to TRBJ2-7, with 13 nucleotides matching TRBD2. The V gene end was trimmed by 5 bases and the J gene end by 5 bases; junction bases not matched to a gene: 9. This CDR3 has 16 amino acids. Germline V gene data show CDR1 as SEHNR and CDR2 as FQNEAQ (reference sequence). The CDR3 loop reads CASSETLGLAGDEQYF. The CDR3 DNA sequence: TGTGCCAGCAGCGAAACTCTAGGACTAGCGGGAGACGAGCAGTACTTC.

This clonotype has ten or more counts. The chain has TRBV12-3 or TRBV12-4 and TRBJ2-5, with 12 bases lining up with TRBD1. The CDR3 length is 17 residues. Losses at the gene ends were 6 bases for V and 5 bases for J; bases not matched to a gene: 13. CDR3 sequence (DNA): TGTGCCAGCAGCCCGGGACAGGGGGCTGTAGGTAGCGAGACCCAGTACTTC. This sequence encodes CASSPGQGAVGSETQYF.

Ten or more counts support this clonotype. The V and J genes are TRBV25-1 and TRBJ2-4; TRBD2 is a possible D gene (6 bases). CDR1 is MGHDK and CDR2 is SYGVNS in the germline V gene. V lost 4 bases and J lost 14, with 18 bases in between. This CDR3 spans 13 amino acids. CDR3 sequence: CASSAFSGGEKYF. The CDR3 DNA reads as TGTGCCAGCAGTGCCTTCTCAGGCGGGGAAAAGTACTTC.

In its sample, this clonotype was seen a few times. The chain joins TRBV5-1 to TRBJ2-4; TRBD1 aligns across 9 bases. V lost 4 bases and J lost 7; bases outside the gene matches: 9. Per the germline V gene, CDR1 is SGHRS and CDR2 is YFSETQ. The CDR3 contains 15 residues. The CDR3 sequence: CASSTGTGTVNIQYF. The CDR3 bases are TGCGCCAGCAGCACCGGGACAGGGACCGTCAACATTCAGTACTTC.

This clonotype was detected a few times. The chain is built from TRBV20-1 and TRBJ2-1; 8 bases agree with TRBD2. V lost 6 bases and J lost 3; bases outside the gene matches: 10. Germline V gives CDR1 DFQATT, CDR2 SNEGSKA (reference sequence). CDR3 length: 15 amino acids. As DNA, the CDR3 is TGCAGTGCCGATTTAGCGGGGAGCCTCTACAATGAGCAGTTCTTC. It codes for CSADLAGSLYNEQFF.

This clonotype was recorded many times. The V call is TRBV20-1, the J call TRBJ2-2, with D perhaps TRBD2 (6 bases). This CDR3 region has 14 residues. CDR1 and CDR2 from the germline V gene are DFQATT and SNEGSKA (reference sequence). Deletions cut 2 bases from V and 3 bases from J, with 10 bases between. The CDR3 reads CSARRGSDTGELFF. The CDR3 nucleotides read TGCAGTGCTAGACGGGGGAGTGACACCGGGGAGCTGTTTTTT.

The V and J genes are TRBV20-1 and TRBJ2-7; TRBD2 matches 10 bases. Germline CDR1 and CDR2: DFQATT and SNEGSKA (reference sequence). Trimming took 0 bases from V and 7 from J; bases not matched to a gene: 12. The CDR3 consists of 16 residues. The CDR3 sequence is CSARDASRSAGGEQYF. For the CDR3, the DNA is TGCAGTGCTAGAGACGCGTCTAGGTCAGCGGGAGGGGAGCAGTACTTC.

The V gene is TRBV7-9, the J gene TRBJ2-1, with 8 bases that match TRBD2. The junction had 7 bases not matched to a gene; V was cut back by 5 bases and J by 4 bases. The CDR3 consists of 15 residues. CDR1 and CDR2 from the germline V gene are SEHNR and FQNEAQ (reference sequence). CDR3 loop: CASSPSGTSYNEQFF. The CDR3 nucleotides are TGTGCCAGCAGCCCCTCCGGGACTAGTTACAATGAGCAGTTCTTC.

Remarks on this clonotype: Since a much larger clone is just one base distant, this may be a read error. The chain combines TRBV5-1 with TRBJ1-1; 8 nucleotides agree with TRBD1. Losses at the gene ends were 6 bases for V and 7 bases for J; bases not matched to a gene: 14. Germline lookup yields CDR1 SGHRS and CDR2 YFSETQ. This CDR3 contains 15 residues. CDR3 coding DNA: TGCGCCAGCATCTACTCAAATACAGGGGGGGTTGAAGCTTTCTTT. Protein sequence: CASIYSNTGGVEAFF.

V gene TRBV5-1 combines with J gene TRBJ2-7, with D unresolved. The germline gives CDR1 SGHRS, CDR2 YFSETQ. This CDR3 spans 14 amino acids. Trimming pared 0 bases from V and 0 bases from J, leaving 7 bases between. The CDR3 loop is CASSLEISSYEQYF. In DNA form, the CDR3 reads TGCGCCAGCAGCTTGGAGATCAGCTCCTACGAGCAGTACTTC.

The sample holds many counts of this clonotype. This chain uses TRBV5-1 with TRBJ2-3, with TRBD1 as a possible D gene (6 bases). V was trimmed by 1 base and J by 5 bases, leaving 17 bases between them. The germline CDR1 and CDR2 sequences are SGHRS and YFSETQ. The CDR3 contains 16 residues. CDR3: CASSLTVAGALDTQYF. The CDR3 nucleotides read TGCGCCAGCAGCTTGACGGTTGCAGGGGCATTAGATACGCAGTATTTT. The whole variable domain, remainder taken from reference TRBV5-1 and TRBJ2-3, is KAGVTQTPRYLIKTRGQQVTLSCSPISGHRSVSWYQQTPGQGLQFLFEYFSETQRNKGNFPGRFSGRQFSNSRSEMNVSTLELGDSALYLCASSLTVAGALDTQYFGPGTRLTVL.

The genes are TRBV5-1 and TRBJ2-5; D uncertain. V lost 2 bases and J 3 bases, leaving 11 bases between the germline ends. The CDR3 totals 14 residues. Germline-derived CDR1 and CDR2 are SGHRS and YFSETQ. CDR3 sequence reads: CASSLVGPKETQYF. Here the CDR3 DNA reads TGCGCCAGCAGCTTAGTGGGTCCGAAAGAGACCCAGTACTTC.

The chain combines TRBV20-1 with TRBJ2-1; D may be TRBD2 (6 bases). Germline CDR1 DFQATT, CDR2 SNEGSKA (reference sequence). Trimming stripped 1 base from V and 5 bases from J, with 18 bases between. The CDR3 totals 16 residues. The CDR3 is CSARGRALAGNNEQFF. The CDR3 bases are TGCAGTGCTAGAGGCCGGGCACTAGCTGGTAACAATGAGCAGTTCTTC.

V and J are TRBV10-3 and TRBJ2-3, with D possibly TRBD1 on 6 matching bases. Germline V lookup: CDR1 ENHRY, CDR2 SYGVKD. This CDR3 has 15 residues. The CDR3 DNA is TGTGCGAGCCAGCGGCAGGGGCAGGGGTCCTATACGCAGTATTTT. This sequence encodes CASQRQGQGSYTQYF.